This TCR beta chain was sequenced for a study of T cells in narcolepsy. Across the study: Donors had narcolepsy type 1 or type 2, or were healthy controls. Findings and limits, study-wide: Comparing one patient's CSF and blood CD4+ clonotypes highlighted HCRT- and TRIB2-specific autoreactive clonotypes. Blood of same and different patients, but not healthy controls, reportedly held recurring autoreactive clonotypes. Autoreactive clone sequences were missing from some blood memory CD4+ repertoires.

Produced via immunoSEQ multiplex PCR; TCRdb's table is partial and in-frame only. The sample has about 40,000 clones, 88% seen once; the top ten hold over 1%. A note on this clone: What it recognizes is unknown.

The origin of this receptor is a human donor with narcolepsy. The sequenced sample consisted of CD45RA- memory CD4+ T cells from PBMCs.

CDR3 in DNA: TGCGCCAGCAGCTTGGACCTTACGGGAGGTAGTGGCAATGAGCAGTTCTTC. Residues: CASSLDLTGGSGNEQFF. The V gene is TRBV5-1, the J gene TRBJ2-1; 7 bases line up with TRBD2. The CDR3 covers 17 residues. Trimming removed 0 bases from V and 6 bases from J; junction bases left unmatched: 12. Germline V gene sequence: CDR1 SGHRS, CDR2 YFSETQ. Based on the CDR3 plus reference TRBV5-1 and TRBJ2-1, the full variable domain is KAGVTQTPRYLIKTRGQQVTLSCSPISGHRSVSWYQQTPGQGLQFLFEYFSETQRNKGNFPGRFSGRQFSNSRSEMNVSTLELGDSALYLCASSLDLTGGSGNEQFFGPGTRLTVL.